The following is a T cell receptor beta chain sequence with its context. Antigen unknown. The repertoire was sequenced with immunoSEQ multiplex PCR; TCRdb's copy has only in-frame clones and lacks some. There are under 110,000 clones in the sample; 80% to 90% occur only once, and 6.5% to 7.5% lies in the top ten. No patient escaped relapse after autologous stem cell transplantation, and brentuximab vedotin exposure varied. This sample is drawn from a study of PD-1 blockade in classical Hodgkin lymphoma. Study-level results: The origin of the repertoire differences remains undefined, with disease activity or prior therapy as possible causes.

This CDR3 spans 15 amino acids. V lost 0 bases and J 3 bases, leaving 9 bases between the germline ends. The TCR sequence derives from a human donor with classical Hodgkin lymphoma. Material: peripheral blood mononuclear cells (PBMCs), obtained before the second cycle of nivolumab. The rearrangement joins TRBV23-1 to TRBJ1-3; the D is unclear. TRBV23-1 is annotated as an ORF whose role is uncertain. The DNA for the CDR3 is TGCGCCAGCAGTCAATCCACCGGGTATGGAAACACCATATATTTT. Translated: CASSQSTGYGNTIYF.